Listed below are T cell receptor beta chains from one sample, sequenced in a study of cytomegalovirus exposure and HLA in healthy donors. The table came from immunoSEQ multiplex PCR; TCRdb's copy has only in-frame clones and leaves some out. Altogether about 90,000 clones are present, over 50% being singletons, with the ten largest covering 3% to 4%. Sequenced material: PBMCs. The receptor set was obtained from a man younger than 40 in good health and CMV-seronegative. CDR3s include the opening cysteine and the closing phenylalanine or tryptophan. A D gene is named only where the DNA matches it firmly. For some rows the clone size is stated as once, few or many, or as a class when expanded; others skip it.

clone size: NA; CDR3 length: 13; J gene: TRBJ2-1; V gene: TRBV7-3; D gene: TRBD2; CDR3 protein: CASSLGTTNEQFF; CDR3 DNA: TGTGCCAGCAGTCTAGGGACTACCAATGAGCAGTTCTTC
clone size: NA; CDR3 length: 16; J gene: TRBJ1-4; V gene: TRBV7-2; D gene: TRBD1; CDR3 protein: CASSRKTGATNEKLFF; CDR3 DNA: TGTGCCAGCAGCAGAAAGACAGGGGCCACTAATGAAAAACTGTTTTTT
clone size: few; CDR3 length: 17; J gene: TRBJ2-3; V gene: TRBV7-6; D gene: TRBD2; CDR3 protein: CASSAPEAGGPTDTQYF; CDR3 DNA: TGTGCCAGCAGCGCACCAGAGGCGGGGGGGCCTACAGATACGCAGTATTTT
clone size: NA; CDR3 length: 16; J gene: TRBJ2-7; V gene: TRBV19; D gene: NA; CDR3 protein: CASRPDGSQGGYEQYF; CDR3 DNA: TGTGCCAGTAGACCAGATGGGAGTCAAGGGGGCTACGAGCAGTACTTC
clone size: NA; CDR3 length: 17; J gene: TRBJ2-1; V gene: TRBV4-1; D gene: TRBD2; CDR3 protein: CASSQGLALAPYNEQFF; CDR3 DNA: TGCGCCAGCAGCCAAGGATTGGCACTAGCGCCCTACAATGAGCAGTTCTTC
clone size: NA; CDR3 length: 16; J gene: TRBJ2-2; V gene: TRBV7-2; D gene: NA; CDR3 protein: CASSLATGLNTGELFF; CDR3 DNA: TGTGCCAGCAGCTTAGCCACAGGCTTGAACACCGGGGAGCTGTTTTTT
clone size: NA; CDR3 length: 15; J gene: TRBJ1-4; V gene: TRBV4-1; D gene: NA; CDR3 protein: CASSLAGRRDEKLFF; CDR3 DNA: TGCGCCAGCAGCCTCGCGGGACGGCGGGATGAAAAACTGTTTTTT
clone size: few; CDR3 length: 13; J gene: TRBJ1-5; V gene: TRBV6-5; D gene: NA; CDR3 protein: CASGEGSYQPQHF; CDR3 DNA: TGTGCCAGCGGAGAAGGTTCTTATCAGCCCCAGCATTTT
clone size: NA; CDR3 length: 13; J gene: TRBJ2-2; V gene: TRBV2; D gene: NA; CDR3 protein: CASSGTDTGELFF; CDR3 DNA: TGTGCCAGCAGTGGAACTGACACCGGGGAGCTGTTTTTT
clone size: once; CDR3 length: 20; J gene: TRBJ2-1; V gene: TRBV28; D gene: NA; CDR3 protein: CASRDMVGQGSSSSYNEQFF; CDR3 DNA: TGTGCCAGCAGGGACATGGTAGGGCAGGGTTCTTCGAGCTCCTACAATGAGCAGTTCTTC
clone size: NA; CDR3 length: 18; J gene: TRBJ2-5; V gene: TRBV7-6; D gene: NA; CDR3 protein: CASSLDLAGKGYQETQYF; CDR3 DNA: TGTGCCAGCAGCTTAGATCTCGCAGGCAAGGGGTACCAAGAGACCCAGTACTTC
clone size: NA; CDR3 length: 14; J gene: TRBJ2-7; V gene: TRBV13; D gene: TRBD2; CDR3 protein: CASSLEAGTYEQYF; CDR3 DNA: TGTGCCAGCAGCTTAGAAGCGGGAACCTACGAGCAGTACTTC
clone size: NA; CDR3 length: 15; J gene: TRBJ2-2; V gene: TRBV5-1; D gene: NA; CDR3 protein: CASSLDGRNTGELFF; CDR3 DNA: TGCGCCAGCAGCTTGGACGGGAGGAACACCGGGGAGCTGTTTTTT
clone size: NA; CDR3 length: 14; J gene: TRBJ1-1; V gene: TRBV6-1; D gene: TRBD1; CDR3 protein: CASSETGKWTEAFF; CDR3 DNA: TGTGCCAGCAGCGAGACAGGGAAGTGGACTGAAGCTTTCTTT
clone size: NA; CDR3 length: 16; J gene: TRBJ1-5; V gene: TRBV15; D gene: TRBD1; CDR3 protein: CATSRGQGGNYQPQHF; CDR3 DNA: TGTGCCACCAGCAGAGGACAGGGGGGGAATTATCAGCCCCAGCATTTT
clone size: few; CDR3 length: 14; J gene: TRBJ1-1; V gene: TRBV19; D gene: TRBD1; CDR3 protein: CASSLQGESTEAFF; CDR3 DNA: TGTGCCAGTAGCCTACAGGGGGAGAGCACTGAAGCTTTCTTT
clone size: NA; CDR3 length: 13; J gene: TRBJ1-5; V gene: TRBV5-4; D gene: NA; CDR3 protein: CASSWEGNQPQHF; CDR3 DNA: TGTGCCAGCAGCTGGGAGGGTAATCAGCCCCAGCATTTT
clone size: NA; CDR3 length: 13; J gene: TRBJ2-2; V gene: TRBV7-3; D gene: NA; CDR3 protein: CASSLSGDGELFF; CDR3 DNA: TGTGCCAGCAGCTTATCCGGAGACGGGGAGCTGTTTTTT
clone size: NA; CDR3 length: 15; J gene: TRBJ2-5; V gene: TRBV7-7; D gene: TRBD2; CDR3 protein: CASTPGLAGGWTQYF; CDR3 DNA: TGTGCTAGCACCCCGGGACTAGCGGGGGGATGGACCCAGTACTTC
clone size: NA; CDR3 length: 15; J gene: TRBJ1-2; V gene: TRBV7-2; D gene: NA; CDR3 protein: CASSLGGGANYGYTF; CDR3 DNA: TGTGCCAGCAGTCTTGGGGGAGGAGCTAACTATGGCTACACCTTC
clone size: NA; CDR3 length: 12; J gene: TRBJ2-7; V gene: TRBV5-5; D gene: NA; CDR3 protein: CASSLSVYEQYF; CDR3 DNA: TGTGCCAGCAGCTTGTCTGTCTACGAGCAGTACTTC
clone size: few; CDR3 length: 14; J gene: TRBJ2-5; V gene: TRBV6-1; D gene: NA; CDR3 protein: CASSAGRVQETQYF; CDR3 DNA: TGTGCCAGCAGTGCCGGCAGGGTACAAGAGACCCAGTACTTC
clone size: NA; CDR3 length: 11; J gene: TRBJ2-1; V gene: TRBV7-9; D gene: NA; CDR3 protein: CALERANEQFF; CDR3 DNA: TGTGCTTTAGAGAGGGCCAATGAGCAGTTCTTC
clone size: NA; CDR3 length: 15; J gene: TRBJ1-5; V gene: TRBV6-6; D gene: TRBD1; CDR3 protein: CASTEGQGTLKPQHF; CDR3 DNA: TGTGCCAGCACCGAGGGACAGGGAACTTTAAAGCCCCAGCATTTT
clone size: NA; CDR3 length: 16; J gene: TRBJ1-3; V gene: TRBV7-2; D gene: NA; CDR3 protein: CASSLVLTASGNTIYF; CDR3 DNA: TGTGCCAGCAGCTTAGTTCTCACAGCCTCTGGAAACACCATATATTTT
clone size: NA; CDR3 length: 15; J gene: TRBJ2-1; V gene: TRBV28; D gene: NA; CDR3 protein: CASSNRDTVYNEQFF; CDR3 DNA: TGTGCCAGCAGCAACCGGGACACGGTCTACAATGAGCAGTTCTTC
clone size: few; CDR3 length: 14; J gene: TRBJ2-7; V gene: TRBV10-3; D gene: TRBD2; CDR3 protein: CAILAGGISYEQYF; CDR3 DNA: TGTGCCATTCTAGCGGGGGGGATCTCCTACGAGCAGTACTTC
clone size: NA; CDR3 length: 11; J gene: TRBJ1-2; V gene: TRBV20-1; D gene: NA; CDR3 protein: CSASRDSGYTF; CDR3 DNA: TGCAGTGCTAGTCGTGACAGTGGCTACACCTTC
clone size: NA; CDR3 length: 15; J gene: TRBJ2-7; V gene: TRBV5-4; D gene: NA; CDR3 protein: CASSPSPRGSYEQYF; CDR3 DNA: TGTGCCAGCAGCCCGAGCCCTAGGGGCTCCTACGAGCAGTACTTC
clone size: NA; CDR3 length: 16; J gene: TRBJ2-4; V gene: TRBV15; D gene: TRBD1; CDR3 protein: CATSTARRQGKNIQYF; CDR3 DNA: TGTGCCACCAGCACCGCGCGTCGACAGGGGAAAAACATTCAGTACTTC
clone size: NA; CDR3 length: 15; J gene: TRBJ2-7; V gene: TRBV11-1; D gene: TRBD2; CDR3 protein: CASSFSLGLTYEQYF; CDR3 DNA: TGTGCCAGCAGCTTCTCACTGGGACTAACCTACGAGCAGTACTTC
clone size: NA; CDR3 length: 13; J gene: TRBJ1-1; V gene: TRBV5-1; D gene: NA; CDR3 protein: CASSPNEGTTAFF; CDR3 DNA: TGCGCCAGCAGCCCCAATGAGGGGACAACGGCTTTCTTT
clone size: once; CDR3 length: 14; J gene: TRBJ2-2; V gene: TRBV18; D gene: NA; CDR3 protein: CASSPLVQPGELFF; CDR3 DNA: TGTGCCAGCTCACCACTAGTACAGCCCGGGGAGCTGTTTTTT
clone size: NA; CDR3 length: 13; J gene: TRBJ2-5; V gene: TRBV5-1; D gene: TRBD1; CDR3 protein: CASSRDREETQYF; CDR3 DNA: TGCGCCAGCAGCCGGGACAGGGAGGAGACCCAGTACTTC
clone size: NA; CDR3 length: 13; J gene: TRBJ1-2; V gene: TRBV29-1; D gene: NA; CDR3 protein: CSVEDRGSYGYTF; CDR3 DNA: TGCAGCGTTGAAGATAGGGGCAGCTATGGCTACACCTTC
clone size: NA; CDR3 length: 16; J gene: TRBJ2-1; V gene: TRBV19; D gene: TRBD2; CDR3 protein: CASRKAGLAVYNEQFF; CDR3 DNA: TGTGCCAGTAGGAAGGCGGGACTAGCGGTCTACAATGAGCAGTTCTTC
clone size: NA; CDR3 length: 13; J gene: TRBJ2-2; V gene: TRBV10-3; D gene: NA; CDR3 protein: CAISEEYTGELLF; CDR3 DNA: TGTGCCATCAGTGAAGAGTACACCGGGGAGCTGCTTTTT
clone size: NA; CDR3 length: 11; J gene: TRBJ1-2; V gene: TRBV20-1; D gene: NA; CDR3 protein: CSARAGWGYTF; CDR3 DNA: TGCAGTGCCCGGGCAGGGTGGGGCTACACCTTC
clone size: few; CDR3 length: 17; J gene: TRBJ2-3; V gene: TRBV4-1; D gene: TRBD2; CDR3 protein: CASSNSRAGWGMDTQYF; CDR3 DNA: TGCGCCAGCAGTAATAGTAGAGCGGGGTGGGGGATGGATACGCAGTATTTT
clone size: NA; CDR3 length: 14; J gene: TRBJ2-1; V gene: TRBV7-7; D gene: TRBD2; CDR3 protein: CASSLGLAGDEQFF; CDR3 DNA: TGTGCTAGCAGCTTAGGGCTAGCGGGGGATGAGCAGTTCTTC
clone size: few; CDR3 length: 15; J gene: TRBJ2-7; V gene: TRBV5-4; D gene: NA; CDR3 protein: CASSLGPRGSYEQYF; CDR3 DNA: TGTGCCAGCAGCTTGGGGCCACGGGGCTCCTACGAGCAGTACTTC
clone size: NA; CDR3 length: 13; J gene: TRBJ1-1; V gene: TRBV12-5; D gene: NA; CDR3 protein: CASAKTGNTEAFF; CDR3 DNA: TGTGCTAGTGCCAAGACAGGGAACACTGAAGCTTTCTTT
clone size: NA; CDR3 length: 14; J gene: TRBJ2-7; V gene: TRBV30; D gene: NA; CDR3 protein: CAWSTSRVFDEQYF; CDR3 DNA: TGTGCCTGGAGCACCTCTAGAGTATTCGACGAGCAGTACTTC
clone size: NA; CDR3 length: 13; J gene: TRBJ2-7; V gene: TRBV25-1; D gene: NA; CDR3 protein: CASSEGPSYEQYF; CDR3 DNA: TGTGCCAGCAGTGAGGGGCCCTCCTACGAGCAGTACTTC
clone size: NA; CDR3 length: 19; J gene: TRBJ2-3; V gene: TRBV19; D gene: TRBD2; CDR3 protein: CASSVFPGLAGGPEDTQYF; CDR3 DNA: TGTGCCAGTAGTGTCTTCCCGGGACTAGCGGGAGGGCCAGAAGATACGCAGTATTTT
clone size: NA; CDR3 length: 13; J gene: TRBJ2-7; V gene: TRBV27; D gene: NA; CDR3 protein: CASSLTESYEQYF; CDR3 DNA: TGTGCCAGCAGTTTAACAGAATCCTACGAGCAGTACTTC
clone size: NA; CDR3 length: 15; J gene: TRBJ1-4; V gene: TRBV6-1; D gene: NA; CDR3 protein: CASGPRQATNEKLFF; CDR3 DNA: TGTGCCAGCGGTCCCAGGCAGGCAACTAATGAAAAACTGTTTTTT
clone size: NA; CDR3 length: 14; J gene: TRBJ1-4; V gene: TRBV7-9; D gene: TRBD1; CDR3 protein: CASSSDRESEKLFF; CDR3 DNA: TGTGCCAGCAGCTCGGACAGGGAATCGGAAAAACTGTTTTTT
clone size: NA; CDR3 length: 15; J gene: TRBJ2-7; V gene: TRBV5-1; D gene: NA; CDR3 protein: CASSWGGTADYEQYF; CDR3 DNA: TGCGCCAGCAGCTGGGGTGGGACTGCCGACTACGAGCAGTACTTC
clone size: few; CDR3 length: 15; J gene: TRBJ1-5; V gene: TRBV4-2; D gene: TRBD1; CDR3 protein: CASSQGDRGAQPQHF; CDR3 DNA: TGTGCCAGCAGCCAAGGTGACAGGGGCGCACAGCCCCAGCATTTT
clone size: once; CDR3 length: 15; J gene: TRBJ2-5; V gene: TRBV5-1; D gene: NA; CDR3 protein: CASSWGLTGRETQYF; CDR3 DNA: TGCGCCAGCAGCTGGGGCCTGACAGGCAGGGAGACCCAGTACTTC